Listed here is a single TCR beta chain. Its binding antigen is unknown. Base-call qualities are not available, and no considerably larger clone is one nucleotide away. This specimen includes other DNA sequences encoding the same CDR3. The immunoSEQ Assay, a bias-controlled multiplex PCR, was used to amplify TCRbeta CDR3 regions from genomic DNA. Processing in the source paper ran as follows. Nucleated cell counts per sample were estimated from amplification of reference gene primers within the assay. To quantify the absolute abundance of each unique TCRbeta CDR3 rearrangement, sequence reads were collapsed and filtered. For each sample, productive Simpson clonality was calculated by taking the square root of Simpson's diversity index across productive rearrangements. TCRdb took over this immuneACCESS table, retaining in-frame rearrangements with V and J assigned. Such tables are incomplete; in checked studies, under half of the missing clones stem from an unresolved V gene, and the remainder is unexplained. The V and J calls and clone size are taken from that table; D and trimming were inferred from the DNA. Counted in this sample were 95,000 to 120,000 clones; 84% of them appeared once. Roughly 8.1% of the sample rests with the top ten.

The germline V gene supplies CDR1 SGHTS and CDR2 YDEGEE. Trimming takes 5 bases off V and 8 bases off J; junction bases not matched to a gene: 9. The CDR3 numbers 14 residues from cysteine through phenylalanine. Only CDR3 DNA is held: 42 bases, read in frame from base 1. Each collaborating institution followed its own protocols to collect whole blood in K2EDTA tubes. For TCRbeta analysis, collaborators shipped samples in one of three forms: frozen whole blood, isolated PBMCs, or DNA extracted from either of those sample types. The data derive from a study of blood T cell repertoires in COVID-19 (dated by TCRdb to 2020 to 2022). Looking at the study overall: The collaborator samples originated in the United States, Italy and Spain and spanned the acute and convalescent phases of COVID-19. The repertoires were released in a freely available public database meant as a resource for research on the immune response to SARS-CoV-2. Deeply sampled blood TCRbeta repertoires from subjects exposed to, actively infected with, or recovered from COVID-19 were included in the dataset. Where available, HLA class I and class II types were taken from metadata supplied by the sample provider and were not determined by assay-based typing. Sample metadata almost always included a de-identified subject ID, COVID-19 status, age in years and sex. The prospective study material was composed of cDNA or gDNA derived from T cells, B-cell-depleted T cells, or PBMCs. The samples were drawn from the first 160 participants of the ongoing ImmuneRACE study and from more than 1,000 subjects provided by 6 global collaborators. Study-wide conclusions, independent of this receptor: The amount of clinical and demographic metadata varied by source and participant and was provided uncurated.

Sequenced material: peripheral blood. The chain was built from TRBV5-8 and TRBJ1-2; 10 bases in the middle match TRBD1. The TCR comes from a woman between 35 and 50 years old with acute or convalescent COVID-19. The CDR3 here reads CASSRDRGRDGYTF. The nucleotides are TGTGCCAGCAGTCGAGACAGGGGGCGAGACGGCTACACCTTC.